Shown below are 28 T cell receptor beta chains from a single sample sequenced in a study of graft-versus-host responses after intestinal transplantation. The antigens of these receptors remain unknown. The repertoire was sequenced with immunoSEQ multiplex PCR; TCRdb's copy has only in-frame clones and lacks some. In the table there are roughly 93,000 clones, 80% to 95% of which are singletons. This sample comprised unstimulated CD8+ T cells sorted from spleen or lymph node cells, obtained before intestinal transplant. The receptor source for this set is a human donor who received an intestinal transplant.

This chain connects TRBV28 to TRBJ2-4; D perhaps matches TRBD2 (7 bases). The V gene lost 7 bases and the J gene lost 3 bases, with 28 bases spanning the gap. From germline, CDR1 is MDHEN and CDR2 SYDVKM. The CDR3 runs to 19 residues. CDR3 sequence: CASNLNPSGGPSFKNIQYF. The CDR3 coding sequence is TGTGCCAGCAACCTCAACCCGTCCGGGGGGCCGAGTTTCAAAAACATTCAGTACTTC. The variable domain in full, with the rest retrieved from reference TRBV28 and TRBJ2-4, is DVKVTQSSRYLVKRTGEKVFLECVQDMDHENMFWYRQDPGLGLRLIYFSYDVKMKEKGDIPEGYSVSREKKERFSLILESASTNQTSMYLCASNLNPSGGPSFKNIQYFGAGTRLSVL.

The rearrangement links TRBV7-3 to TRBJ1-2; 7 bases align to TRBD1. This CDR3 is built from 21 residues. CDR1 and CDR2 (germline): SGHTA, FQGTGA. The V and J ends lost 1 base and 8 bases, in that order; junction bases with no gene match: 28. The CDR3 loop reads CASSLKFIPPYQGDHFEGYTF. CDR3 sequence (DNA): TGTGCCAGCAGCTTAAAATTTATTCCCCCTTATCAGGGGGACCATTTCGAGGGCTACACCTTC. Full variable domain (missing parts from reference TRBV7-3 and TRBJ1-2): GAGVSQTPSNKVTEKGKYVELRCDPISGHTALYWYRQSLGQGPEFLIYFQGTGAADDSGLPNDRFFAVRPEGSVSTLKIQRTERGDSAVYLCASSLKFIPPYQGDHFEGYTFGSGTRLTVV.

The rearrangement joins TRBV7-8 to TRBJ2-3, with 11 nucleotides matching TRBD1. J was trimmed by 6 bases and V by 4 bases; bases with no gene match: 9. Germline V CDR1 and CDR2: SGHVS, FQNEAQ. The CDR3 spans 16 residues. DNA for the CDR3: TGTGCCAGCAGCTCGAGGACAGGGGGCGGTAGGGATACGCAGTATTTT. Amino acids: CASSSRTGGGRDTQYF.

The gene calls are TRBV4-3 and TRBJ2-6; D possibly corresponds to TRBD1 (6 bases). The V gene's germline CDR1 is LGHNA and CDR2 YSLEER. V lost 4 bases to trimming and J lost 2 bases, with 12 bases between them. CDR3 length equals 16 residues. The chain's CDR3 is CASSRSGAPGANVLTF. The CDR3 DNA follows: TGCGCCAGCAGCCGCTCAGGGGCCCCTGGGGCCAACGTCCTGACTTTC.

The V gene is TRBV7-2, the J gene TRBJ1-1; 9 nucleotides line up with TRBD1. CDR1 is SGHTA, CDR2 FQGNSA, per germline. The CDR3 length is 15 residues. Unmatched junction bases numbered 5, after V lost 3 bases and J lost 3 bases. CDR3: CASSLDRGVYTEAFF. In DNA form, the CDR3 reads TGTGCCAGCAGCTTGGACAGGGGAGTTTACACTGAAGCTTTCTTT.

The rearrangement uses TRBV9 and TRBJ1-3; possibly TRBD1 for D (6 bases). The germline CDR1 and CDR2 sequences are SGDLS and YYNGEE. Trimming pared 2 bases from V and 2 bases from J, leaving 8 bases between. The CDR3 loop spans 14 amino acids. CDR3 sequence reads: CASSVGGPGNTIYF. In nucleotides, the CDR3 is TGTGCCAGCAGCGTGGGGGGGCCTGGAAACACCATATATTTT. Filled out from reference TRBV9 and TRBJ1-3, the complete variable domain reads DSGVTQTPKHLITATGQRVTLRCSPRSGDLSVYWYQQSLDQGLQFLIQYYNGEERAKGNILERFSAQQFPDLHSELNLSSLELGDSALYFCASSVGGPGNTIYFGEGSWLTVV.

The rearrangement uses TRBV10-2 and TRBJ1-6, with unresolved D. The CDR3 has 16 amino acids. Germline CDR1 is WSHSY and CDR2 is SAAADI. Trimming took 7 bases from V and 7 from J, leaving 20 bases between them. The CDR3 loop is CASTSTNGSWNSPLHF. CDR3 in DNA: TGCGCCAGCACCTCGACAAATGGCAGCTGGAATTCACCCCTCCACTTT.

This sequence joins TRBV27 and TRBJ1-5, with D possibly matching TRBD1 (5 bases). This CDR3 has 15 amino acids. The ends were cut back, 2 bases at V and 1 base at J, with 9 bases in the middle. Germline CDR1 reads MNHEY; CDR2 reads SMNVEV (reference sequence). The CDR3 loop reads CASSLDSWSNQPQHF. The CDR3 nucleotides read TGTGCCAGCAGTTTAGACAGTTGGAGCAATCAGCCCCAGCATTTT.

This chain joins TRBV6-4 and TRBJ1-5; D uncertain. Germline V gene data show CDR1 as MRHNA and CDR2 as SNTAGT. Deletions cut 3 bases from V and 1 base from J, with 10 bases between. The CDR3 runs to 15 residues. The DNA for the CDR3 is TGTGCCAGCAGTGAGGTCTCGGGGAGCAATCAGCCCCAGCATTTT. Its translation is CASSEVSGSNQPQHF.

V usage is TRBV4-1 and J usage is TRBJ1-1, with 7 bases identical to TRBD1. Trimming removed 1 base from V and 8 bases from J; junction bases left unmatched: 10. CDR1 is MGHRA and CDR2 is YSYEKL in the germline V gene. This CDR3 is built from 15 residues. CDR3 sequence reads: CASSQAGGIGGEAFF. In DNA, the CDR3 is TGCGCCAGCAGCCAAGCAGGGGGGATAGGTGGGGAAGCTTTCTTT.

The CDR3 region has the DNA TGTGCCAGCAGCTTAGAACTTGGGCCGGATTCCTACAATGAGCAGTTCTTC. It translates to CASSLELGPDSYNEQFF. The chain carries TRBV11-3 and TRBJ2-1; D is undetermined. This CDR3 spans 17 amino acids. Trimming cost V 0 bases and J 1 base, with 13 bases left between them. Germline V gene lookup returns CDR1 SGHNT and CDR2 YENEEA.

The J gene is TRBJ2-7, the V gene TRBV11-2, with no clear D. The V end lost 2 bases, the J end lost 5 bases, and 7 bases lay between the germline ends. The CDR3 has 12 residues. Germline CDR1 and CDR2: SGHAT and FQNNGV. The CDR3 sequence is CASSLQADEQYF. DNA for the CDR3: TGTGCCAGCAGCTTACAAGCCGACGAGCAGTACTTC.

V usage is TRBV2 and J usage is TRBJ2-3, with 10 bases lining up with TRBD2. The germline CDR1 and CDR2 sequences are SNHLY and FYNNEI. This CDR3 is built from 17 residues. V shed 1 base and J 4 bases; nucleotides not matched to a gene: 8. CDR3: CASSEEPSGGGPDTQYF. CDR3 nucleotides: TGTGCCAGCAGTGAAGAGCCTAGCGGGGGAGGGCCAGATACGCAGTATTTT.

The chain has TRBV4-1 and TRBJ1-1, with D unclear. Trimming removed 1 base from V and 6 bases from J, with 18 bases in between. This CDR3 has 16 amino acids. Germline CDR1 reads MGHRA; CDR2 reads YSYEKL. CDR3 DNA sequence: TGCGCCAGCAGCCAAGCGCCGGGGAGCGTAACCGCTGAAGCTTTCTTT. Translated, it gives CASSQAPGSVTAEAFF.

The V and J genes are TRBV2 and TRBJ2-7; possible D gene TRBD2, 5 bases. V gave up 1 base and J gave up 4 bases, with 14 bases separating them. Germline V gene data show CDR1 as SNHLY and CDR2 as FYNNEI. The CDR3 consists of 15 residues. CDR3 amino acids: CASSEVTGNQYEQYF. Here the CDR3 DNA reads TGTGCCAGCAGTGAAGTTACGGGGAACCAATACGAGCAGTACTTC.

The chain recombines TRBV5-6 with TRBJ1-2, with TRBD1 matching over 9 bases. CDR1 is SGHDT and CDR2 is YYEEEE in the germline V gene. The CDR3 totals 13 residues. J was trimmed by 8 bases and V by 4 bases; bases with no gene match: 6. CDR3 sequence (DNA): TGTGCCAGCAGCCCGGGACAGGGAGGGGGCTACACCTTC. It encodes CASSPGQGGGYTF. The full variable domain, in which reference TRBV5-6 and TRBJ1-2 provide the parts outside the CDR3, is DAGVTQSPTHLIKTRGQQVTLRCSPKSGHDTVSWYQQALGQGPQFIFQYYEEEERQRGNFPDRFSGHQFPNYSSELNVNALLLGDSALYLCASSPGQGGGYTFGSGTRLTVV.

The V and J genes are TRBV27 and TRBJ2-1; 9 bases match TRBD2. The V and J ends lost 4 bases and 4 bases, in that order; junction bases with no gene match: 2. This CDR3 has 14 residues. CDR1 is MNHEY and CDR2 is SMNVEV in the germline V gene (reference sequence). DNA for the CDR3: TGTGCCAGCAGTTATAGCGGGGGTTACAATGAGCAGTTCTTC. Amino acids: CASSYSGGYNEQFF.

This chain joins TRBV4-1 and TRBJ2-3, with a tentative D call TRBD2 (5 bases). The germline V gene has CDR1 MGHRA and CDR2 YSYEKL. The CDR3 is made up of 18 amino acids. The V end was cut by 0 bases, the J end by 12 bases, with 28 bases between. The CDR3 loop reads CASSQEPFGRLTTIGQYF. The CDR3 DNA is TGCGCCAGCAGCCAAGAACCCTTCGGACGACTGACGACTATAGGACAGTATTTT.

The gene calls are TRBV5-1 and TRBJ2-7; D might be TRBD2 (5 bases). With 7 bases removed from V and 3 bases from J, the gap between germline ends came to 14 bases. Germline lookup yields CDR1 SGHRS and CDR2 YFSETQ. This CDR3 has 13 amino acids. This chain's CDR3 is CASAAGQNYEQYF. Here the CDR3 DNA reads TGCGCCAGCGCCGCGGGTCAGAACTACGAGCAGTACTTC.

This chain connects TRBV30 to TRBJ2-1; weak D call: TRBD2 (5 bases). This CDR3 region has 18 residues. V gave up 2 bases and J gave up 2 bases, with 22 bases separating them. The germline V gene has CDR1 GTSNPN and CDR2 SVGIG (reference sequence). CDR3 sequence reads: CAWSLHRGALQPYNEQFF. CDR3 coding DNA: TGTGCCTGGAGTTTACACCGGGGAGCCTTACAACCCTACAATGAGCAGTTCTTC.

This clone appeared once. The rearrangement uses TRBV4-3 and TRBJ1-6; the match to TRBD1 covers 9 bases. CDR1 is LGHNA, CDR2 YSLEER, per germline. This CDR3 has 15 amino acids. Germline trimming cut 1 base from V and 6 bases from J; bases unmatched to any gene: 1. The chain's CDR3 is CASSQGTGANSPLHF. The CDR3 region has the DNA TGCGCCAGCAGCCAAGGGACAGGGGCTAATTCACCCCTCCACTTT.

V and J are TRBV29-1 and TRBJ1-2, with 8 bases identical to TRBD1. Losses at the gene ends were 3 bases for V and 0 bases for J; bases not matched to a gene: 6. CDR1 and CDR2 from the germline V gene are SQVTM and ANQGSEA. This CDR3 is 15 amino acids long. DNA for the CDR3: TGCAGCGTTGAGAAAGGACAGGGACCTAACTATGGCTACACCTTC. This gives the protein CSVEKGQGPNYGYTF.

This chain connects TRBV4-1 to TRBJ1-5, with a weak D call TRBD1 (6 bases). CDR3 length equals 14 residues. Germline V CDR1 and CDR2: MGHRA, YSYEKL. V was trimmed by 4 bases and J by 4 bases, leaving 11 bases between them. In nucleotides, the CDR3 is TGCGCCAGCAGCCCCCAGGGGCGGAATCAGCCCCAGCATTTT. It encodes CASSPQGRNQPQHF.

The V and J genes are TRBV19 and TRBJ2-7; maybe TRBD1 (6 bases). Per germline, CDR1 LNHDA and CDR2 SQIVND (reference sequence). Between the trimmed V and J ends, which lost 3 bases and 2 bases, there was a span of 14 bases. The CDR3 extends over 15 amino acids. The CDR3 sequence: CASSIGGGQTYEQYF. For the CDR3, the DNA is TGTGCCAGTAGTATTGGTGGTGGACAGACCTACGAGCAGTACTTC.

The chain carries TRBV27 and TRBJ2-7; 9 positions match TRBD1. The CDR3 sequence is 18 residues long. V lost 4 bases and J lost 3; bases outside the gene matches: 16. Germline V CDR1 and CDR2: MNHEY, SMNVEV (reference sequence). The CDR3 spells CASSSLLRGQGVIYEQYF. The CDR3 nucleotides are TGTGCCAGCAGTTCACTTCTTAGGGGACAGGGTGTAATCTACGAGCAGTACTTC.

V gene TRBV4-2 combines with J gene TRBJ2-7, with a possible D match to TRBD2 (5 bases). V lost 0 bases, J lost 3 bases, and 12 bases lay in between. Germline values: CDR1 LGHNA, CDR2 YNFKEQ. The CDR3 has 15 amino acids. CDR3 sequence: CASSQELVSGYEQYF. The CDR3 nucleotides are TGTGCCAGCAGCCAAGAACTAGTCAGCGGCTACGAGCAGTACTTC.

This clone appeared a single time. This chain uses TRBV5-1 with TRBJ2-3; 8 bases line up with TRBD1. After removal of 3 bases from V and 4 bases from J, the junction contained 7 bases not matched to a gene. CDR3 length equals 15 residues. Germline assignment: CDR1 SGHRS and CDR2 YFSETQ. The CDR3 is CASSSGQGGADTQYF. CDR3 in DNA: TGCGCCAGCAGCTCAGGACAGGGTGGGGCAGATACGCAGTATTTT.

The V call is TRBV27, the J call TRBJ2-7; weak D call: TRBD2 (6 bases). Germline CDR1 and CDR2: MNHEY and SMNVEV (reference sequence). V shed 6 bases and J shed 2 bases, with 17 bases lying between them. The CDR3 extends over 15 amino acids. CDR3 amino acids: CASRLGRDLAYEQYF. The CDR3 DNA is TGTGCCAGCAGACTGGGCCGGGACTTAGCCTACGAGCAGTACTTC.